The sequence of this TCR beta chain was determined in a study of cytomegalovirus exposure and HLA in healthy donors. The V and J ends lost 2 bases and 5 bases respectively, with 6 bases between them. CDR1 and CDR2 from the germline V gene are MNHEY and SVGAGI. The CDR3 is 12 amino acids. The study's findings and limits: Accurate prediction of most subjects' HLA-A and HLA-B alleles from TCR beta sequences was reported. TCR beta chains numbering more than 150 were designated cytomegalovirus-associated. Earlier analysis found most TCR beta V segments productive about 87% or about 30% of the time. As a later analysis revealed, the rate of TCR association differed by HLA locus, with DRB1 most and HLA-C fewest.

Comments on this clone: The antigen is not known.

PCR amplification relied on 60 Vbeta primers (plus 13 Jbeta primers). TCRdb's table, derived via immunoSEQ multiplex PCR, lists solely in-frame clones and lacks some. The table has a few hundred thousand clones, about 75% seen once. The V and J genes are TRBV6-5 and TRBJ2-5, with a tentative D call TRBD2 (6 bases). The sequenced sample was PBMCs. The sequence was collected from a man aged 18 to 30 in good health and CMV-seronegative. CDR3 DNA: TGTGCCAGCAGTTACGGGGGGGAGACCCAGTACTTC. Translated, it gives CASSYGGETQYF.